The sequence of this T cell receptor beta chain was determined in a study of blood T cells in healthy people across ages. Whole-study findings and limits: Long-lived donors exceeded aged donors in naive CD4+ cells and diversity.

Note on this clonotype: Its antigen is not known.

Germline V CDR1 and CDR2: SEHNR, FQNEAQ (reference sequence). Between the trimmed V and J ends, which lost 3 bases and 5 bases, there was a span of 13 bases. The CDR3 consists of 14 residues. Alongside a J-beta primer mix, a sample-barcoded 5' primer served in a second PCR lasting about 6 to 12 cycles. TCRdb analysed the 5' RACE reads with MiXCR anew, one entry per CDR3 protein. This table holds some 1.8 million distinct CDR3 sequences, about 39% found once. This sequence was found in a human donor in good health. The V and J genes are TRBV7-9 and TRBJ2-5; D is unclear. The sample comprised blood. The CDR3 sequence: CASSFSWHTETQYF. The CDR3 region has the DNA TGTGCCAGCAGCTTTTCGTGGCACACGGAGACCCAGTACTTC.